This T cell receptor beta chain was documented in a study of blood T cell repertoires in COVID-19. Across the study: In each case, the material was cDNA or gDNA derived from T cells, B-cell-depleted T cells, or PBMCs.

V lost 8 bases to trimming and J lost 1 base, with 15 bases between them. The CDR3 spans 14 residues. Germline assignment: CDR1 MNHEY and CDR2 SVGAGI. Per the authors' pipeline: Amplification of reference gene primers provided the estimated nucleated cell counts. The method was immunoSEQ multiplex PCR; TCRdb's version includes in-frame clones alone and lacks a portion of them. Clone size and V and J calls were adopted from that table, with D and trimming inferred from the DNA. In the table there are roughly 100,000 clones, around 81% of which are singletons. The clonotype originates from a man older than 75 with acute or convalescent COVID-19. The chain joins TRBV6-5 to TRBJ2-7; possible D gene TRBD1, 6 bases. The sample consisted of peripheral blood. CDR3 bases: TGTGCCAGCCTTAGACAGGCGCTTTCCTACGAGCAGTACTTC. Translating gives CASLRQALSYEQYF.